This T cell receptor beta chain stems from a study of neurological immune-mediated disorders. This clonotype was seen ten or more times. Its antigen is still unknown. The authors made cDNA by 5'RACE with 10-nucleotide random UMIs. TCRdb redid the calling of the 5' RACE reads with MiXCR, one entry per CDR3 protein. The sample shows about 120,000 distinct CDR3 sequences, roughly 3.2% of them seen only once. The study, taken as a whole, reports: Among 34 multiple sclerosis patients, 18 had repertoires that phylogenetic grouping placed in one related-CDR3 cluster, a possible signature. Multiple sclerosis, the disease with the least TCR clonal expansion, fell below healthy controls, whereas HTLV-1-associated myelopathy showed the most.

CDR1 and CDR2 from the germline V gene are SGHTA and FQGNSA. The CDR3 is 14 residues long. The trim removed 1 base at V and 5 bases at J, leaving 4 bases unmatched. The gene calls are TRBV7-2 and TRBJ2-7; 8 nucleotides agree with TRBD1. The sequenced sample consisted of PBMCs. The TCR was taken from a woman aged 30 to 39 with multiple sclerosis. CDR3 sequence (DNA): TGTGCCAGCAGCTTAGGACAGGGGATCGACGAGCAGTACTTC. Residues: CASSLGQGIDEQYF.